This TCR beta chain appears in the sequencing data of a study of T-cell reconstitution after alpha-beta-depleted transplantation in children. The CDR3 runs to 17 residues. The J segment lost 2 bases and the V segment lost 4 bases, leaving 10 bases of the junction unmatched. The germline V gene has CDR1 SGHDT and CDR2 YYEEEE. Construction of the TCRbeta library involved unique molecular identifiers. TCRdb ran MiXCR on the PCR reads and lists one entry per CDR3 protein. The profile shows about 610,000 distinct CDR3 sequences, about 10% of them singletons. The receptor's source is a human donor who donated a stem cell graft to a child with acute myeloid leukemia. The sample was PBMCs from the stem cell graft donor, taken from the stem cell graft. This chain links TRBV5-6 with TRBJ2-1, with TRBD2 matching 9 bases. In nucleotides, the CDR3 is TGTGCCAGCAGCCCCGGCGTTCGGACTAGCGCCTACAATGAGCAGTTCTTC. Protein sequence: CASSPGVRTSAYNEQFF.